This T cell receptor (beta chain) was sequenced during a study of blood T cell repertoires in COVID-19. Background on the study: The samples span acute and convalescent COVID-19 from the United States, Italy and Spain.

Original processing methods: How many nucleated cells were present was estimated from reference gene primer amplification. Only in-frame clones appear in the TCRdb table, and some are missing; sequencing was by immunoSEQ multiplex PCR. The V and J calls and clone size come from that table; D and trimming were worked out from the DNA. The table has some 350,000 clones, 80% to 90% seen once; the top ten hold about 5%. Germline V gene sequence: CDR1 LGHDT, CDR2 YNNKEL (reference sequence). The CDR3 contains 15 residues. The V and J ends lost 4 bases and 7 bases respectively, with 19 bases between them. Those who participated ranged in age from about 18 to 89 years and resided in about 24 US areas. Participant-reported clinical history was the basis for cohort assignment.

The V gene is TRBV3-1 (or the pseudogene TRBV3-2), the J gene TRBJ1-2, with D possibly matching TRBD1 (5 bases). This sequence was found in a woman aged 25-40 years who had recovered from COVID-19. Sequenced sample: PBMCs or T cells enriched from blood (not recorded which). The CDR3 nucleotides read TGTGCCAGCAGCCGCGGCGGGGGACTGCCCTTTGGCTACACCTTC. As protein: CASSRGGGLPFGYTF.